Shown below are 12 T cell receptor beta chains from a single sample sequenced in a study of OX40 agonist ivuxolimab in advanced cancers. Profiled with immunoSEQ multiplex PCR; TCRdb holds only in-frame clones, not every one. The sample yields tens of thousands of clones, 80% to 90% seen once. The specimen was CD4+ or CD8+ T cells sorted from blood, collected in a trial of the OX40 agonist ivuxolimab. The origin of the receptors is an adult with an advanced solid tumor such as melanoma, head and neck, liver or kidney cancer.

This chain connects TRBV9 to TRBJ2-7; tentatively, D is TRBD1 or TRBD2 (5 bases each). Trimming took off 7 bases at V and 2 bases at J, with 7 bases between the two ends. Germline assignment: CDR1 SGDLS and CDR2 YYNGEE. The CDR3 has 11 residues. DNA for the CDR3: TGTGCCAGCGGGGGTACCTACGAGCAGTACTTC. Translating gives CASGGTYEQYF.

V gene TRBV5-1 combines with J gene TRBJ1-1; no clear D gene. This CDR3 is built from 13 residues. Germline CDR1 reads SGHRS; CDR2 reads YFSETQ. Trimming took 4 bases from V and 3 from J, leaving 10 bases between them. The CDR3 spells CASSNGLDTEAFF. CDR3 DNA sequence: TGCGCCAGCAGCAACGGACTGGACACTGAAGCTTTCTTT.

V gene TRBV5-4 combines with J gene TRBJ2-7; D is perhaps TRBD2 (5 bases). Germline lookup yields CDR1 SGHNT and CDR2 YYREEE (reference sequence). The CDR3 length is 12 residues. The germline V and J ends were trimmed by 0 bases and 6 bases, with 7 bases remaining between them. The CDR3 reads CASSLAAGEQYF. CDR3 DNA: TGTGCCAGCAGCTTGGCGGCGGGCGAGCAGTACTTC. The whole variable domain, remainder taken from reference TRBV5-4 and TRBJ2-7, is ETGVTQSPTHLIKTRGQQVTLRCSSQSGHNTVSWYQQALGQGPQFIFQYYREEENGRGNFPPRFSGLQFPNYSSELNVNALELDDSALYLCASSLAAGEQYFGPGTRLTVT.

V and J are TRBV2 and TRBJ1-1; D call uncertain. CDR3 length equals 13 residues. The germline V gene has CDR1 SNHLY and CDR2 FYNNEI. Between the trimmed V and J ends, which lost 7 bases and 6 bases, there was a span of 15 bases. This CDR3 reads CASTEEVLAEAFF. In DNA, the CDR3 is TGTGCCAGCACTGAGGAGGTATTGGCTGAAGCTTTCTTT.

The chain links TRBV7-8 to TRBJ2-3; D uncertain. The CDR3 spans 15 residues. Per germline, CDR1 SGHVS and CDR2 FQNEAQ. Deletions cut 6 bases from V and 6 bases from J, with 19 bases between. The CDR3 spells CASRLDWEAGDTQYF. As DNA, the CDR3 is TGTGCCAGCAGACTCGACTGGGAAGCCGGGGATACGCAGTATTTT. The entire variable domain, with the rest obtained from reference TRBV7-8 and TRBJ2-3, is as follows: GAGVSQSPRYKVAKRGQDVALRCDPISGHVSLFWYQQALGQGPEFLTYFQNEAQLDKSGLPSDRFFAERPEGSVSTLKIQRTQQEDSAVYLCASRLDWEAGDTQYFGPGTRLTVL.

The V and J genes are TRBV7-2 and TRBJ2-1; TRBD2 matches at 9 bases. CDR1 is SGHTA and CDR2 is FQGNSA in the germline V gene. This CDR3 contains 15 residues. Germline trimming cut 5 bases from V and 8 bases from J; bases unmatched to any gene: 10. CDR3 bases: TGTGCCAGCAGCCGCGGACTAGCGATTGGCGATGAGCAGTTCTTC. This encodes CASSRGLAIGDEQFF.

The chain recombines TRBV9 with TRBJ2-1; maybe TRBD2 (6 bases). This CDR3 comprises 15 residues. In germline, CDR1 is SGDLS, CDR2 YYNGEE. V was cut by 4 bases and J by 5 bases, with 16 bases left in between. The CDR3 DNA reads TGTGCCAGCAGCCTACGGGGACTGGGTGACAATGAGCAGTTCTTC. It specifies CASSLRGLGDNEQFF.

This clone ranks as large. The V call is TRBV4-1, the J call TRBJ1-1; D not resolved. Per the germline V gene, CDR1 is MGHRA and CDR2 is YSYEKL. CDR3 length: 15 residues. Trimming stripped 0 bases from V and 1 base from J, with 9 bases between. This chain's CDR3 is CASSQEMGTNTEAFF. The DNA of the CDR3 is TGCGCCAGCAGCCAAGAAATGGGAACGAACACTGAAGCTTTCTTT.

As for this clone: Different DNA sequences within this sample yield the same CDR3. The chain employs TRBV27 and TRBJ2-1; D is perhaps TRBD1 (5 bases). CDR3 length: 15 amino acids. Trimming removed 3 bases at V and 0 bases at J, with 9 bases between. Germline values: CDR1 MNHEY, CDR2 SMNVEV (reference sequence). This chain's CDR3 is CASSLQGSSYNEQFF. The CDR3 coding sequence is TGTGCCAGCAGTTTGCAGGGTAGCTCCTACAATGAGCAGTTCTTC.

This clone was seen once. The chain joins TRBV6-5 to TRBJ1-2, with unresolved D. The CDR3 is 16 residues long. CDR1 and CDR2 from the germline V gene are MNHEY and SVGAGI. The germline V and J ends were trimmed by 0 bases and 0 bases, with 11 bases remaining between them. CDR3 residues: CASSYSRAQPNYGYTF. The CDR3 DNA reads TGTGCCAGCAGTTACTCGAGGGCACAACCTAACTATGGCTACACCTTC.

This rearrangement joins TRBV4-1 to TRBJ2-7, with TRBD2 identical over 7 bases. Germline loops: CDR1 MGHRA, CDR2 YSYEKL. Germline trimming cut 3 bases from V and 3 bases from J; bases unmatched to any gene: 2. The CDR3 has 13 residues. This chain's CDR3 is CASSQPSGYEQYF. Here the CDR3 DNA reads TGCGCCAGCAGCCAGCCTAGCGGCTACGAGCAGTACTTC.

V usage is TRBV5-6 and J usage is TRBJ2-7, with a weak D call TRBD2 (6 bases). CDR1 is SGHDT and CDR2 is YYEEEE in the germline V gene. The CDR3 spans 14 residues. The ends were cut back, 3 bases at V and 5 bases at J, with 15 bases in the middle. In DNA form, the CDR3 reads TGTGCCAGCAGCTACCGGGAGAGAAGCAACGAGCAGTACTTC. Protein product: CASSYRERSNEQYF.